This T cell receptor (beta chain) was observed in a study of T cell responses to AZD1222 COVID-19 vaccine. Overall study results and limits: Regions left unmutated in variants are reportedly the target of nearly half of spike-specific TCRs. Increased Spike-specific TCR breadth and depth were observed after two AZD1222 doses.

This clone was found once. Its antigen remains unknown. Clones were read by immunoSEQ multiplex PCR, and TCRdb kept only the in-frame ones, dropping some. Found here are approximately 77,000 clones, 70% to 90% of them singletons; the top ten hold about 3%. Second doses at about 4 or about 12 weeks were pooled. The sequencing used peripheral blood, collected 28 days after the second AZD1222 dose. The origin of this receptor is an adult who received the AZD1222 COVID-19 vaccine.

The CDR3 region has the DNA TGTGCCAGCAGCCGAACAGGGGGCATTGAAGCTTTCTTT. The encoded protein is CASSRTGGIEAFF. The chain uses TRBV7-3 and TRBJ1-1; 9 bases map to TRBD1. Looked up from germline, CDR1 is SGHTA and CDR2 is FQGTGA. J lost 7 bases, V lost 5 bases, and 5 bases had no gene match. The CDR3 has 13 amino acids.